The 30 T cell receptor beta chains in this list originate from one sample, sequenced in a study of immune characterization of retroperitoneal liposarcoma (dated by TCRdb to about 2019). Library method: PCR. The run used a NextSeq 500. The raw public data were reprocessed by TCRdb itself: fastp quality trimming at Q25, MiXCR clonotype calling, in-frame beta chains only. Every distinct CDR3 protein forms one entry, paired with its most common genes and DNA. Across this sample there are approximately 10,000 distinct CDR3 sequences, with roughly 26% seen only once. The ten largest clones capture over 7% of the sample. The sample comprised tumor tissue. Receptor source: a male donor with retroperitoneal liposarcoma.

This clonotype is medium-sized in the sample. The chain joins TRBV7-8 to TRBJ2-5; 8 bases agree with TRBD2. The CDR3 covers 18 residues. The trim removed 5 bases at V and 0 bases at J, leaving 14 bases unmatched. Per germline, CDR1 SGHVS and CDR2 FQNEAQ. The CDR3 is CASSANRRGAQYQETQYF. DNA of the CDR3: TGTGCCAGCAGCGCAAATAGGCGGGGGGCCCAGTACCAAGAGACCCAGTACTTC. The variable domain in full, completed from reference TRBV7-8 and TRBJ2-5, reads GAGVSQSPRYKVAKRGQDVALRCDPISGHVSLFWYQQALGQGPEFLTYFQNEAQLDKSGLPSDRFFAERPEGSVSTLKIQRTQQEDSAVYLCASSANRRGAQYQETQYFGPGTRLLVL.

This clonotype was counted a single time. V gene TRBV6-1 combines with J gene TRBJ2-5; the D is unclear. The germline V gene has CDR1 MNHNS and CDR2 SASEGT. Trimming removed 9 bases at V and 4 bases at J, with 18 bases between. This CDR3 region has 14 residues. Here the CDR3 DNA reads TGTGCCAGTCCAAAAGGGCGCTGGAGAGAGACCCAGTACTTC. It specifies CASPKGRWRETQYF.

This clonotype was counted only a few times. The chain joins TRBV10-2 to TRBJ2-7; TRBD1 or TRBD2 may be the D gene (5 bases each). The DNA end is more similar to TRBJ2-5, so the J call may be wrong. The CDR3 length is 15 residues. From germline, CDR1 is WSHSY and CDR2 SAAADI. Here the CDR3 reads CATLSPEAGQETQYF. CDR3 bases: TGCGCCACCCTCAGTCCGGAGGCAGGGCAAGAGACCCAGTACTTC.

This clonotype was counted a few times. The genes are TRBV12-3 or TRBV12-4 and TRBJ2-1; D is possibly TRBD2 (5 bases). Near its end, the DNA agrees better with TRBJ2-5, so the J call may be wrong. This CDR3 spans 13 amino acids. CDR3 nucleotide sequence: TGTGCCAGCAGTCTGGAGGTAGGGCAGACCCAGTACTTC. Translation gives CASSLEVGQTQYF.

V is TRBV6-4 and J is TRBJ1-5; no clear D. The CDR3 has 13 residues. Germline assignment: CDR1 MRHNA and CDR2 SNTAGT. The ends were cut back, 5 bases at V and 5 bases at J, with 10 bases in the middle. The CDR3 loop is CASSPAEHQPQHF. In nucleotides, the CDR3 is TGTGCCAGCAGTCCGGCAGAACATCAGCCCCAGCATTTT.

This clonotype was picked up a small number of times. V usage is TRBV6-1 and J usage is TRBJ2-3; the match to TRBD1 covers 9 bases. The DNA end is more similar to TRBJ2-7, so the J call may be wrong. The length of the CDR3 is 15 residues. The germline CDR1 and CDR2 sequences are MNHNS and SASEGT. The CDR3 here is CASSQNRGLVNEQYF. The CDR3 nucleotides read TGTGCCAGCAGTCAAAACAGGGGGCTAGTCAATGAGCAGTACTTC.

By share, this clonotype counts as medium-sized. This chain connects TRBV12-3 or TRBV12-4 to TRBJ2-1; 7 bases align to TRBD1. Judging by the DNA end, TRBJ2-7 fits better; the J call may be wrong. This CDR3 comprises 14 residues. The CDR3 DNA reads TGTGCCAGCACCAACAGGGGTCCGTACTACGAGCAGTACTTC. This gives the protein CASTNRGPYYEQYF.

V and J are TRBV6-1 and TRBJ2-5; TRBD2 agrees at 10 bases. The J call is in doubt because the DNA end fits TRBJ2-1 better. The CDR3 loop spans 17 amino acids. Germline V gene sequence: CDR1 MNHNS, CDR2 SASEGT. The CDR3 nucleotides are TGTGCCAGCAGTGGAAAGCGGGAGGGTTGGGGCTACAATGAGCAGTTCTTC. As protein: CASSGKREGWGYNEQFF.

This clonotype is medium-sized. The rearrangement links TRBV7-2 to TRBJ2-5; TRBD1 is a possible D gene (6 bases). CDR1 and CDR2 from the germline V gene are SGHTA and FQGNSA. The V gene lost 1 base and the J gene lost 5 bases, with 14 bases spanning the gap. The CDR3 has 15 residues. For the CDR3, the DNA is TGTGCCAGCAGCTTAGGGGGACATCAAGGGGAGACCCAGTACTTC. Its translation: CASSLGGHQGETQYF.

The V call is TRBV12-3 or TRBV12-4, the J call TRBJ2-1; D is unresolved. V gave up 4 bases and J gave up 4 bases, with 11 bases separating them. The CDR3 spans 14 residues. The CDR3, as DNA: TGTGCCAGCAGTTCCGGTGAACCTTACAATGAGCAGTTCTTC. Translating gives CASSSGEPYNEQFF.

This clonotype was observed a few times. CDR3 nucleotides: TGTGCCAGCAGTCCTCGTGGACGGACCGGGGAGCTGTTTTTT. Translation: CASSPRGRTGELFF. V usage is TRBV12-3 or TRBV12-4 and J usage is TRBJ2-2; D remains ambiguous. This CDR3 is built from 14 residues. The V end was cut by 5 bases, the J end by 5 bases, with 12 bases between.

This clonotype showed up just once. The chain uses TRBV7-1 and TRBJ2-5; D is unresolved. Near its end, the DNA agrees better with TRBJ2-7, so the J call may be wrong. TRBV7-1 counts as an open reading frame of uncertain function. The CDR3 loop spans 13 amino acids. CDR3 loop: CATSRWEDYEQYF. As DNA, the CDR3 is TGTGCCACCAGTCGATGGGAAGACTACGAGCAGTACTTC.

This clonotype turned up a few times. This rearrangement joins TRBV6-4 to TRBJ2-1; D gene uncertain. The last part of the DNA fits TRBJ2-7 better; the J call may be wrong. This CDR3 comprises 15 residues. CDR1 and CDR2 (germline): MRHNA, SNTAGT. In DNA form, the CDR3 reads TGTGCCAGCAGTGACCCGTACAGTGCCTACAATGAGCAGTACTTC. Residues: CASSDPYSAYNEQYF.

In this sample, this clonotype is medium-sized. The DNA of the CDR3 is TGTGCCAGCAGCATAACCACTATCGACAGGGCTGCCACAGATACGCAGTATTTT. Translating it yields CASSITTIDRAATDTQYF. The gene calls are TRBV7-8 and TRBJ2-3, with 7 bases aligning to TRBD1. Germline loops: CDR1 SGHVS, CDR2 FQNEAQ. The CDR3 runs 18 residues. V lost 5 bases and J lost 2; bases outside the gene matches: 16.

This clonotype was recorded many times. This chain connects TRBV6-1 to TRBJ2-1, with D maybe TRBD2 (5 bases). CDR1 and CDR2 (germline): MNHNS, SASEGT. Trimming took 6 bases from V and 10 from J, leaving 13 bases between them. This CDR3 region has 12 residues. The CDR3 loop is CASSSYTGEQFF. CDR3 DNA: TGTGCCAGCAGCTCCTACACGGGAGAGCAGTTCTTC.

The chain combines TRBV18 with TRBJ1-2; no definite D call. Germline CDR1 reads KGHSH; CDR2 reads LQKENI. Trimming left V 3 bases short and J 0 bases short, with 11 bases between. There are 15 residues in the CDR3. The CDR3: CASSPGSDPNYGYTF. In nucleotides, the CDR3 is TGTGCCAGCTCACCGGGGTCCGACCCTAACTATGGCTACACCTTC.

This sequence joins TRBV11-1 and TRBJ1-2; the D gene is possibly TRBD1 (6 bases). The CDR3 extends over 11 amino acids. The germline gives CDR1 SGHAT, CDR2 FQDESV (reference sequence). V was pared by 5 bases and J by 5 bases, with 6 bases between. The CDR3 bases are TGTGCCAGCAGCCAGGGGTATGGCTACACCTTC. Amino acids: CASSQGYGYTF. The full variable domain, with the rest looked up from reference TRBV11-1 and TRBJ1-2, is EAEVAQSPRYKITEKSQAVAFWCDPISGHATLYWYRQILGQGPELLVQFQDESVVDDSQLPKDRFSAERLKGVDSTLKIQPAELGDSAMYLCASSQGYGYTFGSGTRLTVV.

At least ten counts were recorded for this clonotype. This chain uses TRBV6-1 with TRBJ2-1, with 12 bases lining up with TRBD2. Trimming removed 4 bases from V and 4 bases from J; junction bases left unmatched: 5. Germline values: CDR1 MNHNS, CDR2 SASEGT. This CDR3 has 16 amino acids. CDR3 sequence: CASSGGGLAGYNEQFF. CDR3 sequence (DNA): TGTGCCAGCAGTGGGGGGGGACTAGCGGGTTACAATGAGCAGTTCTTC.

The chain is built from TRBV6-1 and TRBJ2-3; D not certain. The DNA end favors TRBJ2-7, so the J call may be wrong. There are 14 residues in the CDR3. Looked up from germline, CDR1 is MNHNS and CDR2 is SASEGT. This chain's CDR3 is CASSEPGRTYEQYF. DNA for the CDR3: TGTGCCAGCAGTGAACCAGGACGGACCTACGAGCAGTACTTC.

The CDR3, as DNA: TGTGCCAGCAGTGAAGGGACAGCTCAAGAGACCCAGTACTTC. Translating gives CASSEGTAQETQYF. The chain carries TRBV6-1 and TRBJ2-5; tentatively, D is TRBD1 (6 bases). The CDR3 spans 14 residues. V lost 1 base to trimming and J lost 2 bases, with 8 bases between them. From germline, CDR1 is MNHNS and CDR2 SASEGT.

The CDR3: CASSEAGSTYEQYF. CDR3 bases: TGTGCCAGCAGTGAAGCCGGCAGTACCTACGAGCAGTACTTC. The chain joins TRBV6-1 to TRBJ2-4, with D hard to call. Matching the DNA end better, TRBJ2-7 makes the J call doubtful. The CDR3 is made up of 14 amino acids. Looked up from germline, CDR1 is MNHNS and CDR2 is SASEGT.

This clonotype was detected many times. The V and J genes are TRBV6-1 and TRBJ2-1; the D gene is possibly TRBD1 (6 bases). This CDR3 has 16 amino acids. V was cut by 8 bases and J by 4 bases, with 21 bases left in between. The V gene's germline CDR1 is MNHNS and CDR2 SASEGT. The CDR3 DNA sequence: TGTGCCAGCGGAAATACAGGGTCCACCGATTACAATGAGCAGTTCTTC. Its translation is CASGNTGSTDYNEQFF.

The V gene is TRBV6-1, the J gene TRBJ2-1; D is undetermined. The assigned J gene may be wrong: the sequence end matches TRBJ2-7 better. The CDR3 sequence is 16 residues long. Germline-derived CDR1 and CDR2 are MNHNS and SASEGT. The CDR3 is CASSEPARAAYNEQYF. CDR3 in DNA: TGTGCCAGCAGTGAACCCGCACGGGCGGCCTACAATGAGCAGTACTTC.

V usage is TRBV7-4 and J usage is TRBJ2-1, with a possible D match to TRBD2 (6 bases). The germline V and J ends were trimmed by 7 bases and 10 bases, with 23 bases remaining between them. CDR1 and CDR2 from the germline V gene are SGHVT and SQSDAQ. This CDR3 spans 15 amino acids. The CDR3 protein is CASIETGTGLYEQFF. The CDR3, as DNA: TGTGCCAGCATCGAAACCGGGACGGGACTCTACGAGCAGTTCTTC.

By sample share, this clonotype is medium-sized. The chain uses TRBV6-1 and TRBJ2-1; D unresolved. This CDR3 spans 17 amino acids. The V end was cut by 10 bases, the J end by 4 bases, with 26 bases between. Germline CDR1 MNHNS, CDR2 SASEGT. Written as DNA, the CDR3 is TGTGCCACCGCAAAAACCCCTGGGGTTTGGCCGTACAATGAGCAGTTCTTC. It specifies CATAKTPGVWPYNEQFF.

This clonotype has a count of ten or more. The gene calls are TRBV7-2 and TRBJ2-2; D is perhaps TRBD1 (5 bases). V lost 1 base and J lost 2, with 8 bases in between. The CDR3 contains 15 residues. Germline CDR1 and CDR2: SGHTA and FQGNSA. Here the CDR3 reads CASSLGDSNTGELFF. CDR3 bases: TGTGCCAGCAGCTTAGGTGACAGCAACACCGGGGAGCTGTTTTTT.

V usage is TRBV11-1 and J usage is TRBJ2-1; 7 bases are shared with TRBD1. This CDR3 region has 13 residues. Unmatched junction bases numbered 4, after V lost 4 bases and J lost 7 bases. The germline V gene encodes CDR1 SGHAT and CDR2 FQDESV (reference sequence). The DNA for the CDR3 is TGTGCCAGCAGCTCGGGACAGCTGAATGAGCAGTTCTTC. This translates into CASSSGQLNEQFF.

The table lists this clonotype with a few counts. CDR3 in amino acids: CASSFSTGGNYGYTF. CDR3 nucleotides: TGTGCCAGCAGTTTTTCTACAGGGGGCAACTATGGCTACACCTTC. This chain links TRBV12-3 or TRBV12-4 with TRBJ1-2; 9 positions match TRBD1. CDR3 length equals 15 residues. The V and J ends lost 3 bases and 2 bases, in that order; junction bases with no gene match: 4.

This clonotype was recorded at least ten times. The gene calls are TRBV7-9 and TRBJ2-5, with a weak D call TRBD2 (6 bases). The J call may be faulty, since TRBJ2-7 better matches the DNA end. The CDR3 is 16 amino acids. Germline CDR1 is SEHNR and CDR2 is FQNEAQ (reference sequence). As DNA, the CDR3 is TGTGCCAGCAGGGGAGGTTCGCAGGGTACCGACTACGAGCAGTACTTC. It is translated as CASRGGSQGTDYEQYF.

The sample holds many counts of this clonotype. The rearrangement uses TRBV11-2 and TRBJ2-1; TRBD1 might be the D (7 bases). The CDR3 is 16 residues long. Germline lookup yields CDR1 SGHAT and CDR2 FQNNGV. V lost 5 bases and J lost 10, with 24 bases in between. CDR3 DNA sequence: TGTGCCAGCAGCACAAGCCGGGGGACAGCTAAAGGGGAGCAGTTCTTC. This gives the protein CASSTSRGTAKGEQFF.